The text below deals with one TCR beta chain. The sample is drawn from a study of blood T cell repertoires in COVID-19. Data came from immunoSEQ multiplex PCR; TCRdb stores just in-frame clones and leaves some out. Seen here are about 140,000 clones, around 86% observed once, and the top ten hold roughly 4.3%. The germline V gene encodes CDR1 LGHNA and CDR2 YSLEER. This CDR3 region has 16 residues. Trimming removed 4 bases from V and 3 bases from J; junction bases left unmatched: 9. The chain has TRBV4-3 and TRBJ2-1, with 7 bases identical to TRBD2. This TCR derives from a middle-aged man who had recovered from COVID-19. The source material was PBMCs or T cells enriched from blood (not recorded which). CDR3 DNA: TGCGCCAGCAGCCCGGATGGGGGGGAACGCTACAATGAGCAGTTCTTC. It is translated as CASSPDGGERYNEQFF.